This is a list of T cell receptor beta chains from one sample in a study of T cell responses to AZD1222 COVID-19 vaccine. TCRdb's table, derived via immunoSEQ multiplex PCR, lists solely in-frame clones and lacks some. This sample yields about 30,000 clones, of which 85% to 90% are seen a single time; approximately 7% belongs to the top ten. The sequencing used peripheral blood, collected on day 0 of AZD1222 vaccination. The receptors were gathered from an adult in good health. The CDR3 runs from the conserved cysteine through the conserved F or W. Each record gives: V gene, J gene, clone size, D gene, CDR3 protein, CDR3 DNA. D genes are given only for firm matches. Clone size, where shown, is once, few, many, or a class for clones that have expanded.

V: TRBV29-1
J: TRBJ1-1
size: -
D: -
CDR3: CSDWGDNTEAFF
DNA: TGCAGCGACTGGGGGGATAACACTGAAGCTTTCTTT

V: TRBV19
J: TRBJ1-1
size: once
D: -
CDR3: CASSDLTEAFF
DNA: TGTGCCAGTAGTGACCTGACTGAAGCTTTCTTT

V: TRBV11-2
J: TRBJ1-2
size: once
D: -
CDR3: CASSLDNQSEGYTF
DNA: TGTGCCAGCAGCTTAGATAACCAGTCGGAAGGCTACACCTTC

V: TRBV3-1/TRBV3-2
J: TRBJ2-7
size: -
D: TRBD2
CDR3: CASSQSVTSGGAAQYF
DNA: TGTGCCAGCAGCCAGAGCGTAACTAGCGGGGGGGCTGCGCAGTACTTC

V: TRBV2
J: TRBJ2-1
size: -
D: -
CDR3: CASRAWTPEQFF
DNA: TGTGCCAGCAGGGCCTGGACACCCGAGCAGTTCTTC

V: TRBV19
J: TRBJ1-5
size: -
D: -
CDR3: CASTDLDRMNQPQHF
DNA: TGTGCCAGTACAGACTTGGACAGAATGAATCAGCCCCAGCATTTT

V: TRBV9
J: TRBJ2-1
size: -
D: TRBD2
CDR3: CASSPFSAGGDEQFF
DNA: TGTGCCAGCAGCCCCTTTTCAGCGGGAGGGGACGAGCAGTTCTTC

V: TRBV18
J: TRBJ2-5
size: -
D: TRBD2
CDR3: CASSPDRGTSVQETQYF
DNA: TGTGCCAGCTCACCCGATAGGGGGACTAGCGTACAAGAGACCCAGTACTTC

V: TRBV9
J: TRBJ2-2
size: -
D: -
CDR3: CASSAQSGSGELFF
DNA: TGTGCCAGCAGCGCCCAGTCGGGGAGCGGGGAGCTGTTTTTT

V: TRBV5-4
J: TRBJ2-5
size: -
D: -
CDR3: CASSSIGVQETQYF
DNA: TGTGCCAGCAGCTCCATAGGGGTACAAGAGACCCAGTACTTC

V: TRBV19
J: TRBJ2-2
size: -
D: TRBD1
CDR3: CASRPGQLNTGELFF
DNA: TGTGCCAGTAGGCCGGGACAGTTAAACACCGGGGAGCTGTTTTTT

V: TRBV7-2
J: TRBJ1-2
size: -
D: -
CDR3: CASSLVGGNNYGYTF
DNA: TGTGCCAGCAGCTTAGTGGGGGGCAACAACTATGGCTACACCTTC

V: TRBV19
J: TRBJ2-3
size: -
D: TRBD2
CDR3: CASSIASSGGASDTQYF
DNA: TGTGCCAGTAGTATCGCGAGTAGCGGGGGGGCTTCAGATACGCAGTATTTT

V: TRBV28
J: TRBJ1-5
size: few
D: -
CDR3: CASSLQRNQPQHF
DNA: TGTGCCAGCAGTTTGCAGCGCAATCAGCCCCAGCATTTT

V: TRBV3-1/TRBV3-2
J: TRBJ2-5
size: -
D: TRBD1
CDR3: CASRGQGWDETQYF
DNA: TGTGCCAGCAGGGGACAGGGATGGGATGAGACCCAGTACTTC

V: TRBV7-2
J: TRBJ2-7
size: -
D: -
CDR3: CASSFQAGRGYEQYF
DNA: TGTGCCAGCAGCTTCCAAGCAGGGAGAGGTTACGAGCAGTACTTC

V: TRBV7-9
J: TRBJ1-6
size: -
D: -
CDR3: CASSFATANSPLHF
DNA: TGTGCCAGCAGCTTCGCAACTGCCAATTCACCCCTCCACTTT

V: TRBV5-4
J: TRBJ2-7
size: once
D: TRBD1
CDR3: CASSSGQGKYEQYF
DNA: TGTGCCAGCAGCTCGGGACAGGGGAAATACGAGCAGTACTTC

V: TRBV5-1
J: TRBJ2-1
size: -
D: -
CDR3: CASTNKDSYNEQFF
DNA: TGCGCCAGCACCAATAAGGACTCCTACAATGAGCAGTTCTTC

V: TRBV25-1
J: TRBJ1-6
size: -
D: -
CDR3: CASRDRTLSYNSPLHF
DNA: TGTGCCAGCAGGGACAGAACCCTCTCCTATAATTCACCCCTCCACTTT

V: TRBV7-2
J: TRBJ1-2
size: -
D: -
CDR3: CASRGHTYGYTF
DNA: TGTGCCAGCAGGGGGCACACCTATGGCTACACCTTC

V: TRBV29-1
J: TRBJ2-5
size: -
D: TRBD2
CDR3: CSGGLAVKRETQYF
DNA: TGCAGCGGTGGACTAGCGGTGAAAAGAGAGACCCAGTACTTC

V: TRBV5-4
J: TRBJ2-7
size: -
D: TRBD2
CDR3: CASSLAGISYEQYF
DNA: TGTGCCAGCAGCTTAGCGGGAATCTCCTACGAGCAGTACTTC

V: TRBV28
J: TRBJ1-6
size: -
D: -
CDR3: CASSFNSPLHF
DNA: TGTGCCAGCAGTTTCAATTCACCCCTCCACTTT

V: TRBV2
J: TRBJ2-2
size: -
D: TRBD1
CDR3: CASMLHRGTGELFF
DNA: TGTGCCAGCATGCTACACAGGGGAACCGGGGAGCTGTTTTTT

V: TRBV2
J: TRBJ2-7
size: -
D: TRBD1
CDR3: CASDRDRSYEQYF
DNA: TGTGCCAGCGACAGGGACCGATCCTACGAGCAGTACTTC

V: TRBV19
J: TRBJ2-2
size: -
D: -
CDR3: CASSSSGHTGELFF
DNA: TGTGCCAGTAGTTCCTCAGGGCACACCGGGGAGCTGTTTTTT

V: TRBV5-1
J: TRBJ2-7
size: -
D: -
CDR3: CASSLIPQGMGDEQYF
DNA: TGCGCCAGCAGCCTGATCCCGCAGGGTATGGGCGACGAGCAGTACTTC

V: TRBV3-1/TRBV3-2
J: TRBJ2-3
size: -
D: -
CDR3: CASSQGSGHTDTQYF
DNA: TGTGCCAGCAGCCAAGGTAGCGGCCACACAGATACGCAGTATTTT

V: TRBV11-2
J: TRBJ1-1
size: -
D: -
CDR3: CASSMRSRGKNTEAFF
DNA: TGTGCCAGCAGCATGAGGTCCAGAGGTAAGAACACTGAAGCTTTCTTT

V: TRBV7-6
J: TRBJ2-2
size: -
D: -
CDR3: CASSLDTGSTGELFF
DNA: TGTGCCAGCAGCTTAGATACAGGGAGTACCGGGGAGCTGTTTTTT

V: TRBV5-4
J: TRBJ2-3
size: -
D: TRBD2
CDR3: CASSVERLAGGPFSTDTQYF
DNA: TGTGCCAGCAGCGTAGAAAGACTAGCGGGGGGTCCCTTTAGCACAGATACGCAGTATTTT

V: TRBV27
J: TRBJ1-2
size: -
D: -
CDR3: CASSPLGEGDGYTF
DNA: TGTGCCAGCAGTCCTCTTGGGGAGGGGGACGGCTACACCTTC

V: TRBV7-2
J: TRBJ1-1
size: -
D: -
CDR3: CASSLALRGYNTEAFF
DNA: TGTGCCAGCAGCTTAGCGCTGCGGGGCTACAACACTGAAGCTTTCTTT

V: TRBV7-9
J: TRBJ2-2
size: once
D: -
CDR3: CASSLIAYLTGELFF
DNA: TGTGCCAGCAGCTTAATTGCGTATCTCACCGGGGAGCTGTTTTTT

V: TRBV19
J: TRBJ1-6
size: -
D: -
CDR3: CASSISAGLDSPLHF
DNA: TGTGCCAGTAGTATTTCGGCAGGGTTGGATTCACCCCTCCACTTT

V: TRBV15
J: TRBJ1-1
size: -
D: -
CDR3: CATSRDGERAEAFF
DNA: TGTGCCACCAGCAGAGATGGGGAGCGAGCTGAAGCTTTCTTT

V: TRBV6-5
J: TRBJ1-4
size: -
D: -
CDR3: CASSPTRAFRLFF
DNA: TGTGCCAGCAGTCCCACCAGGGCGTTCAGGCTGTTTTTT

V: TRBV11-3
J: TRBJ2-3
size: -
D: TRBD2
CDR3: CASSRGVAGDTQYF
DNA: TGTGCCAGCAGCCGGGGGGTGGCTGGAGATACGCAGTATTTT

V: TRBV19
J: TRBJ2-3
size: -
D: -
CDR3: CAAGGQDTQYF
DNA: TGTGCTGCCGGGGGTCAAGATACGCAGTATTTT

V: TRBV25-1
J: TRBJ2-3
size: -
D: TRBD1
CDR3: CASSGYAGGLSTDTQYF
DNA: TGTGCCAGCAGTGGTTATGCAGGGGGTTTAAGCACAGATACGCAGTATTTT

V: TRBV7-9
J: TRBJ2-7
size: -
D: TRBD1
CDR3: CASSSRDSPRGQYF
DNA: TGTGCCAGCAGCTCCCGGGACAGTCCACGAGGGCAGTACTTC

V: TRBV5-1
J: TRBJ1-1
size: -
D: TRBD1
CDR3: CASSPQGGARNTEAFF
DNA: TGCGCCAGCAGCCCCCAGGGGGGGGCTCGGAACACTGAAGCTTTCTTT

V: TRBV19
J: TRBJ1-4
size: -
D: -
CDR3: CASSIPGLANEKLFF
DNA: TGTGCCAGTAGTATTCCCGGGTTGGCTAATGAAAAACTGTTTTTT

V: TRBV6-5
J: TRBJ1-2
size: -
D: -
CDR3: CASSHRPPYGYTF
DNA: TGTGCCAGCAGTCATCGGCCCCCCTATGGCTACACCTTC

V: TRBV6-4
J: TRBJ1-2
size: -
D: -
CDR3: CASSDGAGFTDGYTF
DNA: TGTGCCAGCAGTGACGGGGCAGGGTTCACTGATGGCTACACCTTC